The rows below give T cell receptor beta chains drawn from one sample of a study of metastatic and nonmetastatic thyroid tumors. MiXCR was used by TCRdb to re-call the PCR reads. The data contain about 41,000 clones, around 24% of them singletons. Sample: tumor tissue. These receptors were obtained from a female donor with papillary thyroid cancer or a benign thyroid nodule (not recorded which). Some clones in this sample may be carry-over from other donors' samples. Both conserved end residues are part of each CDR3. Fields, in order: J gene, clone size, V gene, D gene, CDR3 protein, CDR3 DNA. D genes are given only for firm matches. The listing skips clone size in some rows; elsewhere it reads once, few, many or a size class.

j_call: TRBJ1-3
clone_size: many
v_call: TRBV18
d_call: .
cdr3_aa: CASSPRTDSGNTIYF
cdr3_nt: TGTGCCAGCTCACCGAGGACGGACTCTGGAAACACCATATATTTT

j_call: TRBJ2-7
clone_size: .
v_call: TRBV20-1
d_call: TRBD2
cdr3_aa: CSELRGTSGEQYF
cdr3_nt: TGCAGTGAACTCCGGGGGACTAGCGGGGAGCAGTACTTC

j_call: TRBJ2-7
clone_size: many
v_call: TRBV14
d_call: .
cdr3_aa: CASSQGTREQYF
cdr3_nt: TGTGCCAGCAGCCAGGGGACGAGAGAGCAGTACTTC

j_call: TRBJ2-7
clone_size: .
v_call: TRBV3-1
d_call: .
cdr3_aa: CASSQDAGGFSYEQYF
cdr3_nt: TGTGCCAGCAGCCAAGATGCTGGGGGATTTTCCTACGAGCAGTACTTC

j_call: TRBJ1-2
clone_size: .
v_call: TRBV27
d_call: .
cdr3_aa: CASSLSPGAVGYTF
cdr3_nt: TGTGCCAGCAGTTTATCGCCAGGGGCGGTTGGCTACACCTTC

j_call: TRBJ2-5
clone_size: many
v_call: TRBV12-3/TRBV12-4
d_call: TRBD1
cdr3_aa: CASRGQGSGTQYF
cdr3_nt: TGTGCCAGCAGGGGACAGGGGAGTGGGACCCAGTACTTC

j_call: TRBJ1-5
clone_size: .
v_call: TRBV24-1
d_call: .
cdr3_aa: CATKTEGQPQHF
cdr3_nt: TGTGCCACCAAGACGGAGGGTCAGCCCCAGCATTTT

j_call: TRBJ2-7
clone_size: few
v_call: TRBV20-1
d_call: TRBD2
cdr3_aa: CSATGTSYEQYF
cdr3_nt: TGCAGTGCCACCGGGACTAGCTACGAGCAGTACTTC

j_call: TRBJ2-7
clone_size: few
v_call: TRBV28
d_call: .
cdr3_aa: CASSPVATEHYF
cdr3_nt: TGTGCCAGCAGTCCTGTTGCGACCGAGCATTACTTC

j_call: TRBJ2-7
clone_size: few
v_call: TRBV2
d_call: .
cdr3_aa: CASTVGYEQYF
cdr3_nt: TGTGCCAGCACTGTCGGGTACGAGCAGTACTTC

j_call: TRBJ1-1
clone_size: few
v_call: TRBV12-3/TRBV12-4
d_call: TRBD1
cdr3_aa: CASRPRQGSGTEAFF
cdr3_nt: TGTGCCAGCAGACCTCGACAGGGTTCGGGGACTGAAGCTTTCTTT

j_call: TRBJ2-7
clone_size: medium-sized
v_call: TRBV27
d_call: TRBD1
cdr3_aa: CASSLSGTGVYEQYF
cdr3_nt: TGTGCCAGCAGTTTGTCGGGGACAGGGGTCTACGAGCAGTACTTC

j_call: TRBJ1-2
clone_size: many
v_call: TRBV20-1
d_call: TRBD1
cdr3_aa: CSARDLTGENYGYTF
cdr3_nt: TGCAGTGCTAGAGATCTGACAGGGGAAAACTATGGCTACACCTTC

j_call: TRBJ2-3
clone_size: many
v_call: TRBV5-4
d_call: .
cdr3_aa: CASSSLIDRTDTQYF
cdr3_nt: TGTGCCAGCAGCTCGTTAATAGACCGCACAGATACGCAGTATTTT

j_call: TRBJ1-3
clone_size: .
v_call: TRBV12-3/TRBV12-4
d_call: .
cdr3_aa: CASSLRGNSGNTIYF
cdr3_nt: TGTGCCAGCAGTTTAAGGGGAAACTCTGGAAACACCATATATTTT

j_call: TRBJ1-2
clone_size: few
v_call: TRBV24-1
d_call: TRBD1
cdr3_aa: CATSDNRGDGYTF
cdr3_nt: TGTGCCACCAGTGATAACAGGGGGGATGGCTACACCTTC

j_call: TRBJ2-5
clone_size: .
v_call: TRBV19
d_call: .
cdr3_aa: CASSALGVRETQYF
cdr3_nt: TGTGCCAGTAGCGCCTTGGGAGTGAGGGAGACCCAGTACTTC

j_call: TRBJ1-3
clone_size: .
v_call: TRBV27
d_call: .
cdr3_aa: CASSPSFRGSGNTIYF
cdr3_nt: TGTGCCAGCAGTCCCTCGTTCCGGGGATCTGGAAACACCATATATTTT

j_call: TRBJ1-1
clone_size: many
v_call: TRBV4-2
d_call: .
cdr3_aa: CASSQVWEGDNEAFF
cdr3_nt: TGTGCCAGCAGCCAAGTGTGGGAAGGGGATAATGAAGCTTTCTTT

j_call: TRBJ1-4
clone_size: .
v_call: TRBV11-2
d_call: .
cdr3_aa: CASSLPQGVFNEKLFF
cdr3_nt: TGTGCCAGCAGCTTACCCCAGGGCGTCTTTAATGAAAAACTGTTTTTT

j_call: TRBJ2-1
clone_size: .
v_call: TRBV4-1
d_call: TRBD2
cdr3_aa: CASSQDAPSGSSGEQFF
cdr3_nt: TGCGCCAGCAGCCAAGATGCACCTAGCGGGAGTTCGGGTGAGCAGTTCTTC

j_call: TRBJ1-6
clone_size: .
v_call: TRBV20-1
d_call: .
cdr3_aa: CSASIDTGASPLHF
cdr3_nt: TGCAGTGCTAGCATCGACACGGGAGCTTCACCCCTCCACTTT

j_call: TRBJ2-7
clone_size: many
v_call: TRBV20-1
d_call: TRBD2
cdr3_aa: CSVRTGLAGGTKYEQYF
cdr3_nt: TGCAGTGTTAGGACCGGACTAGCGGGGGGGACGAAATACGAGCAGTACTTC

j_call: TRBJ1-4
clone_size: many
v_call: TRBV7-9
d_call: .
cdr3_aa: CASSLGTGNEKLFF
cdr3_nt: TGTGCCAGCAGCTTGGGGACGGGCAATGAAAAACTGTTTTTT

j_call: TRBJ2-5
clone_size: many
v_call: TRBV19
d_call: TRBD2
cdr3_aa: CASTETPTSGVQETQYF
cdr3_nt: TGTGCCAGTACCGAAACACCGACTAGCGGAGTCCAAGAGACCCAGTACTTC

j_call: TRBJ2-7
clone_size: few
v_call: TRBV6-2/TRBV6-3
d_call: TRBD2
cdr3_aa: CASRGTSGTNEQYF
cdr3_nt: TGTGCCAGCAGGGGGACTAGCGGGACTAACGAGCAGTACTTC

j_call: TRBJ2-3
clone_size: many
v_call: TRBV20-1
d_call: TRBD2
cdr3_aa: CSATSGSSDTQYF
cdr3_nt: TGCAGTGCGACTAGCGGGAGCTCAGATACGCAGTATTTT

j_call: TRBJ2-1
clone_size: few
v_call: TRBV28
d_call: TRBD1
cdr3_aa: CASLGQGLGNEQFF
cdr3_nt: TGTGCCAGCTTAGGACAGGGGCTGGGTAATGAGCAGTTCTTC

j_call: TRBJ2-1
clone_size: few
v_call: TRBV6-2/TRBV6-3
d_call: TRBD2
cdr3_aa: CASNLAGPPYNEQFF
cdr3_nt: TGTGCCAGCAACCTAGCGGGCCCGCCGTACAATGAGCAGTTCTTC

j_call: TRBJ2-3
clone_size: few
v_call: TRBV6-1
d_call: TRBD1
cdr3_aa: CASSQPGGGTDTQYF
cdr3_nt: TGTGCCAGCAGCCAACCAGGGGGCGGCACAGATACGCAGTATTTT

j_call: TRBJ1-4
clone_size: .
v_call: TRBV4-1
d_call: .
cdr3_aa: CASSQGRGSEKLFF
cdr3_nt: TGCGCCAGCAGCCAAGGCAGGGGCAGTGAAAAACTGTTTTTT

j_call: TRBJ2-2
clone_size: .
v_call: TRBV20-1
d_call: .
cdr3_aa: CSASPTPGAQAMTGELFF
cdr3_nt: TGCAGTGCTAGTCCCACTCCCGGCGCCCAGGCGATGACCGGGGAGCTGTTTTTT

j_call: TRBJ2-7
clone_size: many
v_call: TRBV7-2
d_call: .
cdr3_aa: CASSLSFTGNYEQYF
cdr3_nt: TGTGCCAGCAGCTTAAGCTTTACGGGCAACTACGAGCAGTACTTC

j_call: TRBJ1-1
clone_size: .
v_call: TRBV11-1
d_call: TRBD1
cdr3_aa: CASSLRPTGGNTEAFF
cdr3_nt: TGTGCCAGCAGCTTAAGACCGACAGGGGGCAACACTGAAGCTTTCTTT

j_call: TRBJ1-5
clone_size: .
v_call: TRBV20-1
d_call: .
cdr3_aa: CSAPTGKSNQPQHF
cdr3_nt: TGCAGTGCTCCAACAGGGAAAAGCAATCAGCCCCAGCATTTT

j_call: TRBJ1-2
clone_size: few
v_call: TRBV18
d_call: .
cdr3_aa: CASSPIGGARSGYTF
cdr3_nt: TGTGCCAGCTCACCAATTGGAGGGGCGCGTTCCGGCTACACCTTC

j_call: TRBJ1-3
clone_size: many
v_call: TRBV3-1
d_call: .
cdr3_aa: CASSQDYGFGNTIYF
cdr3_nt: TGTGCCAGCAGCCAAGATTACGGATTTGGAAACACCATATATTTT

j_call: TRBJ1-2
clone_size: .
v_call: TRBV5-1
d_call: .
cdr3_aa: CASSLDGPRADYCYTF
cdr3_nt: TGCGCCAGCAGCTTGGACGGGCCCCGGGCGGACTATTGCTACACCTTC

j_call: TRBJ1-2
clone_size: many
v_call: TRBV6-5
d_call: TRBD1
cdr3_aa: CASSYSQGDYYGYTF
cdr3_nt: TGTGCCAGCAGTTACTCCCAGGGGGATTACTATGGCTACACCTTC

j_call: TRBJ2-7
clone_size: medium-sized
v_call: TRBV6-1
d_call: TRBD1
cdr3_aa: CASSLTGTGSNEQYF
cdr3_nt: TGTGCCAGCAGCCTCACCGGGACAGGGAGCAACGAGCAGTACTTC

j_call: TRBJ1-1
clone_size: many
v_call: TRBV19
d_call: TRBD1
cdr3_aa: CASRELGTGSVGTEAFF
cdr3_nt: TGTGCCAGTAGGGAGCTCGGGACAGGGTCCGTGGGCACTGAAGCTTTCTTT

j_call: TRBJ1-6
clone_size: .
v_call: TRBV7-9
d_call: .
cdr3_aa: CASSLSRRNSPLHF
cdr3_nt: TGTGCCAGCAGCTTAAGTAGGCGCAATTCACCCCTCCACTTT

j_call: TRBJ1-6
clone_size: .
v_call: TRBV5-6
d_call: .
cdr3_aa: CASSLVGSDSPLHF
cdr3_nt: TGTGCCAGCAGCTTGGTGGGGTCCGATTCACCCCTCCACTTT

j_call: TRBJ1-4
clone_size: .
v_call: TRBV6-1
d_call: .
cdr3_aa: CASSEREGEKLFF
cdr3_nt: TGTGCCAGCAGTGAAAGGGAGGGAGAAAAACTGTTTTTT

j_call: TRBJ1-2
clone_size: medium-sized
v_call: TRBV6-1
d_call: TRBD1
cdr3_aa: CASSEGGQVLYGYTF
cdr3_nt: TGTGCCAGCAGTGAAGGGGGACAGGTTTTATATGGCTACACCTTC

j_call: TRBJ1-2
clone_size: many
v_call: TRBV6-1
d_call: TRBD1
cdr3_aa: CASSVNEDRATYGYTF
cdr3_nt: TGTGCCAGCAGTGTTAACGAGGACAGGGCCACCTATGGCTACACCTTC

j_call: TRBJ2-2
clone_size: many
v_call: TRBV7-2
d_call: TRBD1
cdr3_aa: CASSPTGGTGVTGELFF
cdr3_nt: TGTGCCAGCAGTCCGACAGGCGGGACAGGGGTCACCGGGGAGCTGTTTTTT

j_call: TRBJ2-3
clone_size: few
v_call: TRBV12-3/TRBV12-4
d_call: .
cdr3_aa: CASSLGPEDTQYF
cdr3_nt: TGCGCCAGCAGTTTAGGACCGGAGGATACGCAGTATTTT

j_call: TRBJ1-2
clone_size: many
v_call: TRBV4-1
d_call: TRBD1
cdr3_aa: CASSQGQGDGYTF
cdr3_nt: TGCGCCAGCAGCCAAGGACAGGGGGACGGCTACACCTTC

j_call: TRBJ2-1
clone_size: many
v_call: TRBV5-1
d_call: TRBD2
cdr3_aa: CASSLQGLDGREQFF
cdr3_nt: TGCGCCAGCAGTTTGCAGGGACTAGATGGGCGAGAGCAGTTCTTC

j_call: TRBJ2-7
clone_size: .
v_call: TRBV20-1
d_call: .
cdr3_aa: CSARRGASEQYF
cdr3_nt: TGCAGTGCTCGGAGAGGGGCCAGCGAGCAGTACTTC

j_call: TRBJ1-2
clone_size: few
v_call: TRBV6-1
d_call: .
cdr3_aa: CASRPRNSVYGCTF
cdr3_nt: TGTGCCAGCAGACCCCGGAACTCGGTCTATGGCTGCACCTTC

j_call: TRBJ2-7
clone_size: .
v_call: TRBV28
d_call: TRBD1
cdr3_aa: CASSRYRGLSEQYF
cdr3_nt: TGTGCCAGCAGTCGCTACAGGGGTTTGAGCGAGCAGTACTTC

j_call: TRBJ1-2
clone_size: many
v_call: TRBV19
d_call: TRBD1
cdr3_aa: CATNTNGQANYGYTF
cdr3_nt: TGTGCCACCAATACTAACGGACAGGCCAACTATGGCTACACCTTC

j_call: TRBJ1-2
clone_size: .
v_call: TRBV3-1
d_call: .
cdr3_aa: CASSLRQGAGYTF
cdr3_nt: TGTGCCAGCAGCCTTCGACAAGGCGCCGGCTACACCTTC